Shown below are 16 T cell receptor beta chains from a single sample sequenced in a study of T-cell memory formation after mild COVID-19. TCRdb itself ran the 5' RACE reads through MiXCR, one entry per CDR3 protein. This table has fewer than 350,000 distinct CDR3 sequences, approximately 16% appearing once. Sequenced material: PBMCs or a T cell subset sorted from them (not recorded which). The receptors come from a young man who had mild COVID-19 (a few samples of this study predate the infection). Cell type and time point are not known.

This clonotype was counted only a few times. The chain is built from TRBV15 and TRBJ2-7; 9 nucleotides align to TRBD1. V was clipped by 3 bases and J by 0 bases; unmatched bases: 3. The germline V gene has CDR1 LNHNV and CDR2 YYDKDF (reference sequence). The CDR3 runs to 15 residues. CDR3 nucleotide sequence: TGTGCCACCAGCAGGGGACAGGGAAGCTCCTACGAGCAGTACTTC. Translated, it gives CATSRGQGSSYEQYF.

The V and J genes are TRBV7-2 and TRBJ1-1, with D unclear. The V and J ends lost 5 bases and 0 bases respectively, with 16 bases between them. The CDR3 consists of 16 residues. Per the germline V gene, CDR1 is SGHTA and CDR2 is FQGNSA. For the CDR3, the DNA is TGTGCCAGCAGCCGTGGACCTCAGCCGATGAACACTGAAGCTTTCTTT. Its translation: CASSRGPQPMNTEAFF.

This chain uses TRBV2 with TRBJ1-1; D possibly corresponds to TRBD1 (5 bases). Germline values: CDR1 SNHLY, CDR2 FYNNEI. The CDR3 is 12 residues long. Trimming left V 7 bases short and J 4 bases short, with 10 bases between. The CDR3 region has the DNA TGTGCCAGCACGAGGGGAAGCACTGAAGCTTTCTTT. This translates into CASTRGSTEAFF.

V usage is TRBV9 and J usage is TRBJ2-1; 12 nucleotides match TRBD2. The CDR3 is 14 residues long. With 6 bases clipped from V and 8 bases from J, the junction kept 6 bases outside the gene matches. The V gene's germline CDR1 is SGDLS and CDR2 YYNGEE. CDR3 sequence reads: CASTTSGGLDEQFF. The CDR3 nucleotides are TGTGCCAGCACTACTAGCGGGGGGCTGGATGAGCAGTTCTTC. The complete variable domain, with remaining parts taken from reference TRBV9 and TRBJ2-1, reads DSGVTQTPKHLITATGQRVTLRCSPRSGDLSVYWYQQSLDQGLQFLIQYYNGEERAKGNILERFSAQQFPDLHSELNLSSLELGDSALYFCASTTSGGLDEQFFGPGTRLTVL.

A few counts support this clonotype. This rearrangement joins TRBV7-2 to TRBJ1-5, with D uncertain. CDR3 length: 12 amino acids. Germline loops: CDR1 SGHTA, CDR2 FQGNSA. The germline V and J ends were trimmed by 7 bases and 7 bases, with 11 bases remaining between them. In nucleotides, the CDR3 is TGTGCCAGCACCATCGGGAGGCAGCCCCAGCATTTT. It yields the protein CASTIGRQPQHF.

This chain uses TRBV9 with TRBJ1-5, with D maybe TRBD1 (5 bases). V lost 7 bases and J 5 bases, leaving 10 bases between the germline ends. Per the germline V gene, CDR1 is SGDLS and CDR2 is YYNGEE. The CDR3 runs to 12 residues. CDR3 protein: CASGSGDQPQHF. The CDR3 DNA reads as TGTGCCAGCGGGTCGGGGGATCAGCCCCAGCATTTT.

This clonotype has only a few counts. V and J are TRBV7-6 and TRBJ2-1, with D tentatively TRBD1 or TRBD2 (5 bases each). There are 16 residues in the CDR3. V lost 5 bases, J lost 5 bases, and 19 bases lay in between. Germline values: CDR1 SGHVS, CDR2 FNYEAQ. This CDR3 is CASSHFKRGDHNEQFF. CDR3 coding DNA: TGTGCCAGCAGCCATTTTAAACGAGGGGACCACAATGAGCAGTTCTTC.

The table lists this clonotype with many counts. J is TRBJ2-5 and V is TRBV6-5; D might be TRBD2 (6 bases). CDR3 length equals 14 residues. Germline lookup yields CDR1 MNHEY and CDR2 SVGAGI. Between the trimmed V and J ends, which lost 6 bases and 5 bases, there was a span of 16 bases. In DNA form, the CDR3 reads TGTGCCAGCAGCCGGGGGACGCCGCCCGAGACCCAGTACTTC. Protein sequence: CASSRGTPPETQYF.

This clonotype was seen a handful of times. V usage is TRBV5-4 and J usage is TRBJ2-1, with D perhaps being TRBD1 or TRBD2 (5 bases each). Germline-derived CDR1 and CDR2 are SGHNT and YYREEE (reference sequence). The CDR3 has 13 amino acids. Trimming left V 4 bases short and J 13 bases short, with 18 bases between. CDR3 sequence: CASSRGPGPHQFF. CDR3 sequence (DNA): TGTGCCAGCAGCAGAGGACCGGGACCACATCAGTTCTTC.

The gene calls are TRBV19 and TRBJ2-2; TRBD1 agrees at 9 bases. Trimming removed 6 bases from V and 5 bases from J; junction bases left unmatched: 4. Germline V gene data show CDR1 as LNHDA and CDR2 as SQIVND (reference sequence). This CDR3 comprises 14 residues. The DNA of the CDR3 is TGTGCCAGTAGATGGGACAGGGCTACCGGGGAGCTGTTTTTT. Protein: CASRWDRATGELFF.

At least ten counts were recorded for this clonotype. The chain links TRBV7-8 to TRBJ2-5; perhaps TRBD1 as D (6 bases). The CDR3 is made up of 13 amino acids. Trimming took off 7 bases at V and 4 bases at J, with 13 bases between the two ends. Germline V CDR1 and CDR2: SGHVS, FQNEAQ. The CDR3 nucleotides read TGTGCCAGCACCAAACCCAGGGGAGAGACCCAGTACTTC. Translation: CASTKPRGETQYF.

This chain joins TRBV7-2 and TRBJ2-3; D may match TRBD1 or TRBD2 (5 bases each). The CDR3 contains 12 residues. Trimming pared 6 bases from V and 10 bases from J, leaving 14 bases between. Germline V gives CDR1 SGHTA, CDR2 FQGNSA. CDR3 residues: CASSPLGRAQYF. CDR3 bases: TGTGCCAGCAGTCCCCTGGGACGGGCGCAGTATTTT. The entire variable domain, with the rest obtained from reference TRBV7-2 and TRBJ2-3, is as follows: GAGVSQSPSNKVTEKGKDVELRCDPISGHTALYWYRQSLGQGLEFLIYFQGNSAPDKSGLPSDRFSAERTGGSVSTLTIQRTQQEDSAVYLCASSPLGRAQYFGPGTRLTVL.

This CDR3 is CASSFGGVSGNTIYF. The CDR3 DNA sequence: TGCGCCAGCAGCTTTGGCGGGGTCTCTGGAAACACCATATATTTT. The chain couples TRBV5-1 to TRBJ1-3; D remains ambiguous. Trimming took 2 bases from V and 0 from J, leaving 9 bases between them. In germline, CDR1 is SGHRS, CDR2 YFSETQ. There are 15 residues in the CDR3.

The rearrangement links TRBV7-8 to TRBJ2-1; 7 nucleotides match TRBD2. The V gene end was trimmed by 0 bases and the J gene end by 5 bases; junction bases not matched to a gene: 4. This CDR3 contains 15 residues. Germline V CDR1 and CDR2: SGHVS, FQNEAQ. CDR3 in amino acids: CASSLAEGGNNEQFF. CDR3 nucleotide sequence: TGTGCCAGCAGCTTAGCTGAGGGAGGGAACAATGAGCAGTTCTTC.

J is TRBJ2-5 and V is TRBV30; D is ambiguous. The CDR3 covers 13 residues. Trimming stripped 3 bases from V and 1 base from J, with 9 bases between. Germline values: CDR1 GTSNPN, CDR2 SVGIG (reference sequence). The CDR3 DNA reads as TGTGCCTGGAGAGCCCGTGCCCAAGAGACCCAGTACTTC. Encoded protein: CAWRARAQETQYF.

The chain carries TRBV20-1 and TRBJ1-5; D perhaps matches TRBD1 (5 bases). The V and J ends lost 6 bases and 8 bases respectively, with 17 bases between them. The CDR3 is 13 amino acids. CDR1 is DFQATT, CDR2 SNEGSKA, per germline (reference sequence). The CDR3 sequence: CSAGDPLAEPQHF. DNA of the CDR3: TGCAGTGCGGGGGACCCTTTGGCCGAGCCCCAGCATTTT.